One and the same sample provided the 22 T cell receptor beta chains below, sequenced in a study of cytomegalovirus exposure and HLA in healthy donors. Primers: 60 Vbeta forward and 13 Jbeta reverse. Profiled with immunoSEQ multiplex PCR; TCRdb holds only in-frame clones, not every one. In the table there are 150,000 or so clones, around 82% of which are singletons. Sequenced: PBMCs. These receptors were obtained from a woman in her thirties or forties in good health and CMV-seropositive.

The chain is built from TRBV21-1 and TRBJ1-3; the table names TRBD1, a call not compared with the DNA. TRBV21-1 is a pseudogene. There are 13 residues in the CDR3. The CDR3 protein is CASQTVSGNTIYF. As DNA, the CDR3 is TGTGCCAGCCAGACAGTCTCTGGAAACACCATATATTTT.

This clone has just one count. The chain links TRBV7-9 to TRBJ2-1, with 11 bases aligning to TRBD2. Germline trimming cut 6 bases from V and 7 bases from J; bases unmatched to any gene: 11. There are 16 residues in the CDR3. Per germline, CDR1 SEHNR and CDR2 FQNEAQ (reference sequence). CDR3 DNA sequence: TGTGCCAGCAGAGCAGCCGGGACTAGCGGCACGAATGAGCAGTTCTTC. Translation: CASRAAGTSGTNEQFF.

The chain couples TRBV6-6 to TRBJ2-3; a weak D match, TRBD1 (6 bases). The V gene's germline CDR1 is MNHNY and CDR2 SVGAGI (reference sequence). CDR3 length equals 14 residues. The germline V and J ends were trimmed by 6 bases and 4 bases, with 14 bases remaining between them. CDR3: CASRRRTESDTQYF. The CDR3 nucleotides read TGTGCCAGCAGACGACGGACAGAATCAGATACGCAGTATTTT.

With regard to this clone: A read error may produce the germline difference seen at one junction end. Other nucleotide sequences in the sample specify the same CDR3. CDR3 loop: CATSREGQNSYEQYF. DNA for the CDR3: TGTGCCACTAGCAGAGAGGGACAGAACTCCTACGAGCAGTACTTC. The chain has TRBV15 and TRBJ2-7, with TRBD1 identical over 7 bases. Germline-derived CDR1 and CDR2 are LNHNV and YYDKDF (reference sequence). This CDR3 is 15 amino acids long.

The chain carries TRBV10-1 and TRBJ1-1; 10 positions match TRBD1. The V gene's germline CDR1 is WNHNN and CDR2 SYGVQD (reference sequence). Trimming cost V 6 bases and J 1 base; bases outside gene matches: 8. The CDR3 has 16 amino acids. As DNA, the CDR3 is TGCGCCAGCAGAGAGACAGGGGGCCCGCCGAACACTGAAGCTTTCTTT. This translates into CASRETGGPPNTEAFF.

The J gene is TRBJ1-4, the V gene TRBV7-9, with 7 bases fitting TRBD1. In germline, CDR1 is SEHNR, CDR2 FQNEAQ (reference sequence). Losses at the gene ends were 5 bases for V and 1 base for J; bases not matched to a gene: 1. The CDR3 consists of 14 residues. CDR3 sequence (DNA): TGTGCCAGCAGCAGGACAGGAACTAATGAAAAACTGTTTTTT. Protein sequence: CASSRTGTNEKLFF.

The V gene is TRBV7-9, the J gene TRBJ2-4; a weak D match, TRBD2 (6 bases). Germline V CDR1 and CDR2: SEHNR, FQNEAQ (reference sequence). Trimming stripped 8 bases from V and 6 bases from J, with 8 bases between. The length of the CDR3 is 11 residues. For the CDR3, the DNA is TGTGCCAGCGGCGGGGTAAACATTCAGTACTTC. Amino acids: CASGGVNIQYF.

The V gene is TRBV25-1, the J gene TRBJ2-5; 11 bases are a match to TRBD2. Germline V CDR1 and CDR2: MGHDK, SYGVNS. The CDR3 loop spans 16 amino acids. Trimming at V came to 3 bases and at J to 5 bases, leaving 8 bases not matched to a gene. The CDR3 DNA is TGTGCCAGCAGTGATTTTACTAGCGGGAGCGGCGAGACCCAGTACTTC. Translation: CASSDFTSGSGETQYF.

The chain carries TRBV10-2 and TRBJ1-2; D is undetermined. Trimming shortened V by 2 bases and J by 2 bases, and 6 bases separated the two germline ends. The CDR3 is 13 amino acids. Germline CDR1 reads WSHSY; CDR2 reads SAAADI. CDR3 protein: CASSEGLNYGYTF. CDR3 sequence (DNA): TGCGCCAGCAGTGAGGGACTGAACTATGGCTACACCTTC.

This clone was picked up one time. The rearrangement joins TRBV11-2 to TRBJ2-1; 9 nucleotides match TRBD1. This CDR3 is built from 18 residues. CDR1 is SGHAT and CDR2 is FQNNGV in the germline V gene. J lost 7 bases, V lost 4 bases, and 17 bases had no gene match. For the CDR3, the DNA is TGTGCCAGCAGCTCCACAACATTTGGGGACAGGGCTTTGAATGAGCAGTTCTTC. Protein sequence: CASSSTTFGDRALNEQFF.

The chain combines TRBV19 with TRBJ2-3; possible D gene TRBD1, 6 bases. The CDR3 length is 14 residues. V was trimmed by 7 bases and J by 4 bases, leaving 15 bases between them. Germline CDR1 LNHDA, CDR2 SQIVND (reference sequence). In DNA form, the CDR3 reads TGTGCCAGTACTGACGCAGACAGGTCAGATACGCAGTATTTT. Its protein product is CASTDADRSDTQYF.

The chain carries TRBV15 and TRBJ1-2; a weak D match, TRBD1 (5 bases). There are 19 residues in the CDR3. Germline V gene lookup returns CDR1 LNHNV and CDR2 YYDKDF (reference sequence). Trimming removed 3 bases from V and 0 bases from J, with 23 bases in between. For the CDR3, the DNA is TGTGCCACCAGCAGTGGGACCCCGGGGGGGAGTGATGCTAACTATGGCTACACCTTC. This gives the protein CATSSGTPGGSDANYGYTF. The full variable domain, with the rest looked up from reference TRBV15 and TRBJ1-2, is DAMVIQNPRYQVTQFGKPVTLSCSQTLNHNVMYWYQQKSSQAPKLLFHYYDKDFNNEADTPDNFQSRRPNTSFCFLDIRSPGLGDTAMYLCATSSGTPGGSDANYGYTFGSGTRLTVV.

V is TRBV19 and J is TRBJ1-1; maybe TRBD1 (5 bases). V was clipped by 6 bases and J by 7 bases, with 12 bases between them. The length of the CDR3 is 12 residues. Germline CDR1 reads LNHDA; CDR2 reads SQIVND (reference sequence). The CDR3: CASSSDGGEAFF. The CDR3 region has the DNA TGTGCCAGTAGCTCCGACGGGGGTGAAGCTTTCTTT.

This chain joins TRBV6-6 and TRBJ2-5; D is undetermined. Germline V lookup: CDR1 MNHNY, CDR2 SVGAGI (reference sequence). V lost 4 bases and J 5 bases, leaving 5 bases between the germline ends. The CDR3 extends over 11 amino acids. The CDR3: CASSSRETQYF. CDR3 coding DNA: TGTGCCAGCAGTTCCAGGGAGACCCAGTACTTC.

This rearrangement joins TRBV5-1 to TRBJ2-3; D is perhaps TRBD2 (6 bases). The V end lost 2 bases, the J end lost 0 bases, and 19 bases lay between the germline ends. The CDR3 consists of 18 residues. Germline V gives CDR1 SGHRS, CDR2 YFSETQ. CDR3 sequence: CASSFRGFGGVSTDTQYF. CDR3 bases: TGCGCCAGCAGCTTCCGGGGGTTCGGAGGAGTCAGCACAGATACGCAGTATTTT.

The chain recombines TRBV18 with TRBJ2-7; 7 positions match TRBD1. CDR3 length: 14 amino acids. The ends lost 6 bases at V and 3 bases at J; junction bases unmatched: 8. Germline lookup yields CDR1 KGHSH and CDR2 LQKENI. CDR3 residues: CASSSQGDYYEQYF. The DNA for the CDR3 is TGTGCCAGCTCCTCGCAGGGGGATTACTACGAGCAGTACTTC. Full variable domain (rest looked up from reference TRBV18 and TRBJ2-7): NAGVMQNPRHLVRRRGQEARLRCSPMKGHSHVYWYRQLPEEGLKFMVYLQKENIIDESGMPKERFSAEFPKEGPSILRIQQVVRGDSAAYFCASSSQGDYYEQYFGPGTRLTVT.

This clone was found a few times. This chain connects TRBV29-1 to TRBJ2-5; TRBD1 aligns across 9 bases. The end of the DNA is better explained by TRBJ2-7, so the J call may be wrong. CDR3 length: 13 amino acids. Looked up from germline, CDR1 is SQVTM and CDR2 is ANQGSEA. The CDR3 DNA follows: TGCAGCGTGTGGGGACAGGGCTCCTACGAGCAGTACTTC. It encodes CSVWGQGSYEQYF.

This chain uses TRBV21-1 with TRBJ2-1; the table's D call, TRBD2, has no DNA check behind it. TRBV21-1 is recorded as a pseudogene. The CDR3 totals 20 residues. The CDR3 is CASSRFPGLAGADLWDEQFF. The CDR3 DNA reads TGTGCCAGCAGCAGATTCCCGGGACTAGCGGGAGCGGACCTTTGGGATGAGCAGTTCTTC.

In DNA, the CDR3 is TGTGCCAGCAGTTGGCGACTAGGCTCCTACAATGAGCAGTTCTTC. Residues: CASSWRLGSYNEQFF. The chain couples TRBV7-6 to TRBJ2-1; a possible D gene is TRBD2 (6 bases). Between the trimmed V and J ends, which lost 6 bases and 0 bases, there was a span of 12 bases. Looked up from germline, CDR1 is SGHVS and CDR2 is FNYEAQ. The CDR3 covers 15 residues.

CDR3 in amino acids: CAWAFSGANVLTF. The DNA of the CDR3 is TGTGCCTGGGCGTTCTCTGGGGCCAACGTCCTGACTTTC. The V call is TRBV30, the J call TRBJ2-6; D not resolved. This CDR3 contains 13 residues. The germline V and J ends were trimmed by 5 bases and 0 bases, with 5 bases remaining between them. Germline assignment: CDR1 GTSNPN and CDR2 SVGIG (reference sequence).

The rearrangement links TRBV6-1 to TRBJ1-2, with D tentatively TRBD1 (6 bases). Germline V lookup: CDR1 MNHNS, CDR2 SASEGT. V was clipped by 4 bases and J by 2 bases, with 23 bases between them. This CDR3 contains 18 residues. CDR3 nucleotides: TGTGCCAGCAGTGCCCTGGGGCAGGGGAGAGAGGCGAACTATGGCTACACCTTC. This translates into CASSALGQGREANYGYTF.

The chain couples TRBV25-1 to TRBJ1-1; TRBD1 might be the D (5 bases). The CDR3 sequence is 14 residues long. With 5 bases removed from V and 5 bases from J, the gap between germline ends came to 15 bases. The germline gives CDR1 MGHDK, CDR2 SYGVNS. CDR3 protein: CASSLMGRDTEAFF. Written as DNA, the CDR3 is TGTGCCAGCAGTCTCATGGGCAGGGATACTGAAGCTTTCTTT.